These 29 T cell receptor beta chains were all obtained from the same sample, sequenced in a study of T-cell memory formation after mild COVID-19. A single record per CDR3 protein comes from TCRdb applying MiXCR to the 5' RACE reads. The data contain more than 250,000 distinct CDR3 sequences, about a sixth of them singletons. What was sequenced was PBMCs or a T cell subset sorted from them (not recorded which). Source of these receptors: a man aged 18 to 30 who had mild COVID-19 (a few samples of this study predate the infection). Cell type and time point are not known.

This clonotype was seen many times. The chain couples TRBV7-6 to TRBJ2-2; 8 positions agree with TRBD1. Germline CDR1 and CDR2: SGHVS and FNYEAQ. CDR3 length: 15 residues. The ends lost 0 bases at V and 5 bases at J; junction bases unmatched: 2. The CDR3 region is CASSLARGQTGELFF. The CDR3 bases are TGTGCCAGCAGCTTAGCCAGGGGGCAGACCGGGGAGCTGTTTTTT.

A few counts support this clonotype. This chain links TRBV29-1 with TRBJ2-3; 10 positions match TRBD2. Germline assignment: CDR1 SQVTM and CDR2 ANQGSEA. The CDR3 is made up of 16 amino acids. Losses at the gene ends were 6 bases for V and 1 base for J; bases not matched to a gene: 10. The CDR3 DNA sequence: TGCAGCGTCCGACGAGCGGGGGGGCCTCGCACAGATACGCAGTATTTT. Its translation is CSVRRAGGPRTDTQYF.

Ten or more counts support this clonotype. The chain couples TRBV6-5 to TRBJ2-3; 10 positions match TRBD2. This CDR3 has 19 amino acids. The junction had 15 bases not matched to a gene; V was cut back by 6 bases and J by 0 bases. Germline V CDR1 and CDR2: MNHEY, SVGAGI. The CDR3 loop reads CASSLFSSGGPSSTDTQYF. The CDR3 region has the DNA TGTGCCAGCAGCCTATTTTCTAGCGGGGGACCGTCTAGCACAGATACGCAGTATTTT.

This clonotype has a handful of counts. The CDR3 DNA reads TGCGCCAGCAGCCGGGGGACAGGGGCTGGGGAGCAGTACGTC. Protein: CASSRGTGAGEQYV. The chain has TRBV5-1 and TRBJ2-7, with TRBD1 identical over 10 bases. The CDR3 is 14 residues long. The trim removed 4 bases at V and 7 bases at J, leaving 8 bases unmatched. Per germline, CDR1 SGHRS and CDR2 YFSETQ.

This clonotype was seen only a few times. The CDR3 is CASSEPGQGNEQFF. In DNA, the CDR3 is TGTGCCAGCAGCGAGCCGGGACAGGGAAATGAGCAGTTCTTC. The J gene is TRBJ2-1, the V gene TRBV7-3, with 9 bases fitting TRBD1. Unmatched junction bases numbered 6, after V lost 5 bases and J lost 7 bases. The CDR3 totals 14 residues. Germline assignment: CDR1 SGHTA and CDR2 FQGTGA.

This clonotype showed up just a few times. The chain combines TRBV20-1 with TRBJ2-5, with 11 nucleotides matching TRBD2. CDR3 length: 16 amino acids. The trim removed 4 bases at V and 4 bases at J, leaving 11 bases unmatched. CDR1 and CDR2 (germline): DFQATT, SNEGSKA (reference sequence). The CDR3 nucleotides read TGCAGTGCTACCGTAGCGGGGGGGCTAAGGGTAGAGACCCAGTACTTC. Residues: CSATVAGGLRVETQYF.

This rearrangement joins TRBV28 to TRBJ1-2, with 7 bases aligning to TRBD1. Germline V gene lookup returns CDR1 MDHEN and CDR2 SYDVKM. V was pared by 7 bases and J by 6 bases, with 5 bases of the junction left unmatched. The CDR3 is 12 residues long. CDR3 protein: CASNRGGHGYTF. The DNA for the CDR3 is TGTGCCAGCAACAGGGGCGGTCATGGCTACACCTTC.

This clonotype was detected once. The rearrangement links TRBV18 to TRBJ1-5; D remains unclear. The CDR3 spans 14 residues. Trimming removed 2 bases at V and 3 bases at J, with 8 bases between. Germline V lookup: CDR1 KGHSH, CDR2 LQKENI. CDR3 residues: CASSPSDYNQPQHF. The CDR3 DNA reads TGTGCCAGCTCACCATCAGACTACAATCAGCCCCAGCATTTT.

This clonotype has just a few counts. V is TRBV7-2 and J is TRBJ1-1; maybe TRBD1 (5 bases). V lost 5 bases, J lost 5 bases, and 12 bases lay in between. The CDR3 extends over 13 amino acids. Germline V lookup: CDR1 SGHTA, CDR2 FQGNSA. In DNA form, the CDR3 reads TGTGCCAGCAGCACGGACATAGGTACTGAAGCTTTCTTT. It specifies CASSTDIGTEAFF.

V usage is TRBV29-1 and J usage is TRBJ2-7; possibly TRBD2 for D (6 bases). V was cut by 5 bases and J by 7 bases, with 18 bases left in between. This CDR3 contains 13 residues. The germline V gene has CDR1 SQVTM and CDR2 ANQGSEA. CDR3 protein: CSVLDLRSGEQYF. As DNA, the CDR3 is TGCAGCGTTCTTGACCTTAGGAGCGGGGAGCAGTACTTC.

The chain joins TRBV29-1 to TRBJ2-7, with a possible D match to TRBD2 (6 bases). The CDR3 consists of 13 residues. V dropped 4 bases and J dropped 0 bases, with 10 bases sitting between them. The germline CDR1 and CDR2 sequences are SQVTM and ANQGSEA. The CDR3 DNA sequence: TGCAGCGTTGGCCGGGAGAACTCCTACGAGCAGTACTTC. Translation: CSVGRENSYEQYF.

This clonotype was found a few times. The CDR3 DNA follows: TGTGCCGCACAGGGTACTCAAGAGACCCAGTACTTC. Residues: CAAQGTQETQYF. The V and J genes are TRBV10-3 and TRBJ2-5; D is possibly TRBD1 (6 bases). Trimming took 11 bases from V and 2 from J, leaving 12 bases between them. The CDR3 consists of 12 residues. Germline V CDR1 and CDR2: ENHRY, SYGVKD.

This chain connects TRBV20-1 to TRBJ2-3; tentative D call: TRBD1 (6 bases). This CDR3 region has 14 residues. Trimming stripped 4 bases from V and 1 base from J, with 12 bases between. The germline V gene encodes CDR1 DFQATT and CDR2 SNEGSKA (reference sequence). CDR3 protein: CSATDRFGTDTQYF. The CDR3 DNA reads as TGCAGTGCTACCGACAGGTTCGGCACAGATACGCAGTATTTT.

Only a few counts were recorded for this clonotype. The genes are TRBV12-3 or TRBV12-4 and TRBJ2-6; D might be TRBD1 (6 bases). Trimming cost V 5 bases and J 3 bases, with 20 bases left between them. CDR3 length: 18 residues. In DNA, the CDR3 is TGTGCCAGCAGTCCCCTGAGGGGGAGTACGGTTGGGGCCAACGTCCTGACTTTC. It codes for CASSPLRGSTVGANVLTF.

J is TRBJ2-1 and V is TRBV7-9, with D maybe TRBD2 (6 bases). The germline V and J ends were trimmed by 5 bases and 4 bases, with 12 bases remaining between them. The CDR3 is made up of 14 amino acids. Germline loops: CDR1 SEHNR, CDR2 FQNEAQ (reference sequence). The CDR3 spells CASSPEGFYNEQFF. In DNA, the CDR3 is TGTGCCAGCAGCCCGGAGGGATTTTACAATGAGCAGTTCTTC.

The V call is TRBV6-1, the J call TRBJ2-4; 9 bases are shared with TRBD1. The trim removed 7 bases at V and 5 bases at J, leaving 15 bases unmatched. The CDR3 spans 17 residues. The V gene's germline CDR1 is MNHNS and CDR2 SASEGT. In nucleotides, the CDR3 is TGTGCCAGCAAGCGGCATGTGACAGGGGGGTTCGAAAACATTCAGTACTTC. Its protein is CASKRHVTGGFENIQYF.

The chain is built from TRBV10-2 and TRBJ1-1; no definite D call. The CDR3 covers 14 residues. V lost 2 bases, J lost 8 bases, and 15 bases lay in between. The germline CDR1 and CDR2 sequences are WSHSY and SAAADI. The CDR3 DNA sequence: TGCGCCAGCAGTGAGACCCTGGGCTCGATCGAAGCTTTCTTT. Protein product: CASSETLGSIEAFF.

The chain uses TRBV20-1 and TRBJ1-4; tentative D call: TRBD1 (6 bases). Germline CDR1 DFQATT, CDR2 SNEGSKA (reference sequence). The CDR3 consists of 13 residues. Trimming cost V 7 bases and J 8 bases, with 17 bases left between them. DNA of the CDR3: TGCAGTGTCACCGGGACACCGCCCGAAAAACTGTTTTTT. Encoded protein: CSVTGTPPEKLFF.

This clonotype was seen only a few times. V usage is TRBV6-2 or TRBV6-3 and J usage is TRBJ1-1; possibly TRBD1 for D (6 bases). Germline V CDR1 and CDR2: MNHEY, SVGEGT. This CDR3 comprises 13 residues. V was pared by 7 bases and J by 7 bases, with 16 bases between. The CDR3 bases are TGTGCCAGCACCTTCAGGGGATTTAATGAAGCTTTCTTT. This sequence encodes CASTFRGFNEAFF.

This clonotype was recorded a few times. This chain joins TRBV5-1 and TRBJ2-6; D is perhaps TRBD1 or TRBD2 (6 bases each). V lost 4 bases, J lost 3 bases, and 14 bases lay in between. Germline-derived CDR1 and CDR2 are SGHRS and YFSETQ. The CDR3 covers 16 residues. CDR3 sequence: CASSLDGGHGANVLTF. DNA for the CDR3: TGCGCCAGCAGCCTGGATGGGGGGCATGGGGCCAACGTCCTGACTTTC.

This clonotype was seen only a few times. The rearrangement links TRBV29-1 to TRBJ2-1, with 9 bases fitting TRBD1. Losses at the gene ends were 3 bases for V and 4 bases for J; bases not matched to a gene: 4. The CDR3 has 14 amino acids. The germline V gene encodes CDR1 SQVTM and CDR2 ANQGSEA. The CDR3 loop is CSVEGQGEYNEQFF. The CDR3 DNA is TGCAGCGTTGAGGGACAGGGTGAATACAATGAGCAGTTCTTC.

This clonotype was observed a handful of times. A junction boundary mismatches the germline segment, possibly from a read error. V and J are TRBV7-2 and TRBJ2-4; D might be TRBD1 (6 bases). The V gene's germline CDR1 is SGHTA and CDR2 FQGNSA. CDR3 length: 15 amino acids. CDR3 coding DNA: TGTGCCAGCAGCTACAGTACCATTAAACAGGGAGTCCACTTCTTC. Protein: CASSYSTIKQGVHFF. Filled out from reference TRBV7-2 and TRBJ2-4, the complete variable domain reads GAGVSQSPSNKVTEKGKDVELRCDPISGHTALYWYRQSLGQGLEFLIYFQGNSAPDKSGLPSDRFSAERTGGSVSTLTIQRTQQEDSAVYLCASSYSTIKQGVHFFGAGTRLSVL.

The chain combines TRBV5-1 with TRBJ1-1; TRBD1 matches at 10 bases. V was clipped by 3 bases and J by 4 bases; unmatched bases: 9. The V gene's germline CDR1 is SGHRS and CDR2 YFSETQ. The CDR3 runs 16 residues. CDR3 region: CASSWGDRGHGTEAFF. CDR3 DNA sequence: TGCGCCAGCAGCTGGGGGGACAGGGGACATGGCACTGAAGCTTTCTTT.

Only a few counts were recorded for this clonotype. The J gene is TRBJ2-3, the V gene TRBV30; possibly TRBD2 for D (5 bases). The CDR3 is made up of 16 amino acids. Germline values: CDR1 GTSNPN, CDR2 SVGIG (reference sequence). V was clipped by 0 bases and J by 0 bases, with 13 bases between them. CDR3: CAWSVGWTASTDTQYF. The CDR3 nucleotides are TGTGCCTGGAGTGTGGGCTGGACTGCTAGCACAGATACGCAGTATTTT.

The V gene is TRBV6-2 or TRBV6-3, the J gene TRBJ2-7; unclear D gene. The CDR3 is made up of 14 amino acids. V shed 6 bases and J shed 4 bases, with 16 bases lying between them. CDR1 is MNHEY, CDR2 SVGEGT, per germline. CDR3 sequence: CASRHSSVWYEQYF. As DNA, the CDR3 is TGTGCCAGCAGACACTCGTCAGTTTGGTACGAGCAGTACTTC.

In its sample, this clonotype was seen a few times. The chain employs TRBV5-8 and TRBJ1-6, with a possible D match to TRBD1 (5 bases). This CDR3 is built from 13 residues. V was shortened by 4 bases and J by 6 bases, with 8 bases between the two germline ends. Germline V gene lookup returns CDR1 SGHTS and CDR2 YDEGEE. The CDR3, as DNA: TGTGCCAGCAGCAGGGACCTTAATTCACCCCTCCACTTT. Its translation: CASSRDLNSPLHF.

This clonotype has more than one count but fewer than ten. The rearrangement uses TRBV4-1 and TRBJ1-1, with a weak D call TRBD1 (5 bases). The CDR3 is made up of 13 amino acids. V lost 2 bases and J 3 bases, leaving 7 bases between the germline ends. CDR1 is MGHRA, CDR2 YSYEKL, per germline. This CDR3 is CASSQWGDTEAFF. Written as DNA, the CDR3 is TGCGCCAGCAGCCAATGGGGGGACACTGAAGCTTTCTTT.

This rearrangement joins TRBV7-2 to TRBJ2-1, with 10 bases that match TRBD2. CDR1 is SGHTA and CDR2 is FQGNSA in the germline V gene. The CDR3 covers 17 residues. Unmatched junction bases numbered 7, after V lost 5 bases and J lost 0 bases. CDR3 sequence (DNA): TGTGCCAGCAGCGCTTCTAGCGGGGGCCTCTCCTACAATGAGCAGTTCTTC. This codes for CASSASSGGLSYNEQFF.

This clonotype was seen only once. The V gene is TRBV6-5, the J gene TRBJ2-1; 9 bases fit TRBD1. CDR1 is MNHEY, CDR2 SVGAGI, per germline. The CDR3 has 14 amino acids. V was clipped by 6 bases and J by 5 bases; unmatched bases: 5. CDR3 loop: CASRGDRVNNEQFF. CDR3 coding DNA: TGTGCCAGCAGGGGGGACAGGGTGAACAATGAGCAGTTCTTC.